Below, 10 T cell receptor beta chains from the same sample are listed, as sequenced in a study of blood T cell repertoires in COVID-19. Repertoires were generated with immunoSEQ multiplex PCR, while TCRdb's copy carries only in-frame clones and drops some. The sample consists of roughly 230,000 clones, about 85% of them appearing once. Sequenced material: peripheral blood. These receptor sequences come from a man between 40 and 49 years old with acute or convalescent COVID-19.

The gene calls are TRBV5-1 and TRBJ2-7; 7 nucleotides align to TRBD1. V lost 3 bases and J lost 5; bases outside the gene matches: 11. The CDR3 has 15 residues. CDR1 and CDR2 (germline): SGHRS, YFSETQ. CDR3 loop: CASSSDLTGIHEQYF. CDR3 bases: TGCGCCAGCAGCTCGGACCTGACAGGGATCCACGAGCAGTACTTC.

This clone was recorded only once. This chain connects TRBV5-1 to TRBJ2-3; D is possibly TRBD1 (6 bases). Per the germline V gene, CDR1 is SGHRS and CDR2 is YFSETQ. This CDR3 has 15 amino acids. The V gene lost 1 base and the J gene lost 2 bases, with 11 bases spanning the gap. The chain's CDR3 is CASSLLQGNTDTQYF. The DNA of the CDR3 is TGCGCCAGCAGCTTGCTACAGGGTAACACAGATACGCAGTATTTT.

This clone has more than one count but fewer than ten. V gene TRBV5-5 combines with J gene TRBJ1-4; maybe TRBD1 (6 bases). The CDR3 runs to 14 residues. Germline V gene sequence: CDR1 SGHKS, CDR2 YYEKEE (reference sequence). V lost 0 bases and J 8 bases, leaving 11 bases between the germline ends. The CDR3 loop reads CASSLAGAGEKLFF. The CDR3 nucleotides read TGTGCCAGCAGCTTGGCAGGGGCTGGGGAAAAACTGTTTTTT.

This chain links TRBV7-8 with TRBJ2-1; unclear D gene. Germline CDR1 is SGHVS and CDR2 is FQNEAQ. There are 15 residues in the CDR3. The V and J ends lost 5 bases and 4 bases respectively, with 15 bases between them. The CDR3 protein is CASSHQTPAYNEQFF. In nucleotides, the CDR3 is TGTGCCAGCAGCCACCAGACACCCGCTTACAATGAGCAGTTCTTC.

In DNA, the CDR3 is TGTGCCAGCAGCTCCCTCGGGCGGACTACTAACACTGAAGCTTTCTTT. Translated: CASSSLGRTTNTEAFF. This chain connects TRBV5-6 to TRBJ1-1; D call uncertain. The CDR3 loop spans 16 amino acids. Trimming pared 3 bases from V and 2 bases from J, leaving 17 bases between. Germline CDR1 SGHDT, CDR2 YYEEEE.

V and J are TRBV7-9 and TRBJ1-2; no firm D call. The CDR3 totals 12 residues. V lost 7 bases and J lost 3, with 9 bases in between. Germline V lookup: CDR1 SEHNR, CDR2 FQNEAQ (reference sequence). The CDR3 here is CASNQNDYGYTF. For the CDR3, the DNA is TGTGCCAGCAACCAGAATGACTATGGCTACACCTTC.

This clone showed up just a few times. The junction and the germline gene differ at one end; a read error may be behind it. CDR3 DNA: TGTGCCACCAGCGGAGACAGGGGTGGAAATCAGCCCCAGCATTTT. Its protein is CATSGDRGGNQPQHF. The V gene is TRBV15, the J gene TRBJ1-5; the match to TRBD1 covers 8 bases. Looked up from germline, CDR1 is LNHNV and CDR2 is YYDKDF (reference sequence). There are 15 residues in the CDR3. The full variable domain, completed using reference TRBV15 and TRBJ1-5, is DAMVIQNPRYQVTQFGKPVTLSCSQTLNHNVMYWYQQKSSQAPKLLFHYYDKDFNNEADTPDNFQSRRPNTSFCFLDIRSPGLGDTAMYLCATSGDRGGNQPQHFGDGTRLSIL.

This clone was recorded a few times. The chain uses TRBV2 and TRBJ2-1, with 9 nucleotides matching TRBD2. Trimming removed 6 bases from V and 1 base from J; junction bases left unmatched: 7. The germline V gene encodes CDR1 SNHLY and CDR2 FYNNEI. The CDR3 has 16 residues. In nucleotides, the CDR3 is TGTGCCAGCAGATCCGGGACTAGCATATCCTACAATGAGCAGTTCTTC. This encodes CASRSGTSISYNEQFF.

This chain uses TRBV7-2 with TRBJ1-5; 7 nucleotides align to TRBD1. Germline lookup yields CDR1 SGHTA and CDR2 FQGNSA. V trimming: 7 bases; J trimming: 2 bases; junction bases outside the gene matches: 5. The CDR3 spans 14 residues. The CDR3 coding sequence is TGTGCCAGCACCCTGGGGACAGGCAATCAGCCCCAGCATTTT. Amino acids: CASTLGTGNQPQHF. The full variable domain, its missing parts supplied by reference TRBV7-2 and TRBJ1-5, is GAGVSQSPSNKVTEKGKDVELRCDPISGHTALYWYRQSLGQGLEFLIYFQGNSAPDKSGLPSDRFSAERTGGSVSTLTIQRTQQEDSAVYLCASTLGTGNQPQHFGDGTRLSIL.

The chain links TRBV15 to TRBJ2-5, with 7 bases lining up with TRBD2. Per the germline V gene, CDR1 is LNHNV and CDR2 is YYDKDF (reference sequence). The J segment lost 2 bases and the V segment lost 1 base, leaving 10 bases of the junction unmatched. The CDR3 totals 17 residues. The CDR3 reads CATSRAMASGGQETQYF. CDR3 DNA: TGTGCCACCAGCAGAGCTATGGCTAGCGGCGGGCAAGAGACCCAGTACTTC.